The clone carrying this T cell receptor (beta chain) was counted ten times or more. The antigen remains unidentified. The library was designed around alpha chains, so this beta chain is a stray read whose abundance carries little weight. Trimming left V 2 bases short and J 7 bases short, with 6 bases between. The CDR3 contains 13 residues. Germline loops: CDR1 MNHEY, CDR2 SMNVEV (reference sequence). This sample was included in a study of spatial heterogeneity in lung cancer. Regarding the study as a whole: Tumor mutation counts were tracked by expanded intratumoral alpha and beta TCR counts. Tumor T cells had an estimated coverage that came to 6% to 9% for alpha chains and around 13% for beta chains.

The time point here: sample taken at primary tumor resection. TCRdb re-called the 5' RACE reads with MiXCR, one entry per CDR3 protein. Of around 9,800 distinct CDR3 sequences in the sample, around 8% are singletons; the top ten hold around 21%. Material: lung tumor tissue, obtained at surgery. The sequence came from a female donor with early-stage non-small cell lung cancer. The chain combines TRBV27 with TRBJ1-6; no definite D call. The CDR3 bases are TGTGCCAGCAGTTTAAGAGAGAATTCACCCCTCCACTTT. Translated: CASSLRENSPLHF.